The clone carrying this TCR beta chain was observed a few times. Its specificity is unknown. As for time point: blood at routine non-recurrence follow-up after resection. One entry per CDR3 protein, called by TCRdb with MiXCR from the 5' RACE reads. The data hold over 85,000 distinct CDR3 sequences, with approximately 19% observed a single time. These data originate in a study of spatial heterogeneity in lung cancer. Study observations and caveats: There were more appearances of ubiquitous expanded tumor TCRs in blood at resection than at follow-up.

This specimen was PBMCs, taken at follow-up. This sequence was found in a male donor with early-stage non-small cell lung cancer.

CDR3 bases: TGCAGTGCGGGACTAGCGGGGCGAGATACGCAGTATTTT. As protein: CSAGLAGRDTQYF. This chain links TRBV20-1 with TRBJ2-3, with 13 bases lining up with TRBD2. Germline lookup yields CDR1 DFQATT and CDR2 SNEGSKA (reference sequence). The V gene end was trimmed by 6 bases and the J gene end by 5 bases; junction bases not matched to a gene: 2. This CDR3 has 13 amino acids.